The 15 T cell receptor beta chains listed next were all sequenced from one sample in a study of post-analysis software for immune sequencing data. These receptors have no identified antigens. Study-wide results and caveats: Four to six TRBV segments, including TRBV5-6, TRBV5-1 and TRBV20-1, were more frequent in patients than controls.

Carried by the TCR beta cDNA libraries were unique molecular identifiers. TCRdb itself ran the PCR reads through MiXCR, one entry per CDR3 protein. The sample shows about 400,000 distinct CDR3 sequences, roughly 38% of them seen only once. Sequencing input: blood. These receptors were taken from a girl aged 5 to 17 with multiple sclerosis.

The rearrangement uses TRBV20-1 and TRBJ2-5; tentative D call: TRBD1 (6 bases). Germline V gives CDR1 DFQATT, CDR2 SNEGSKA (reference sequence). This CDR3 contains 13 residues. Trimming shortened V by 6 bases and J by 0 bases, and 11 bases separated the two germline ends. The CDR3 reads CSAHDRNQETQYF. The CDR3 nucleotides read TGCAGTGCACATGACAGGAACCAAGAGACCCAGTACTTC.

This clonotype has ten or more counts. The chain combines TRBV5-1 with TRBJ2-7, with 8 bases that match TRBD1. The V and J ends lost 3 bases and 7 bases, in that order; junction bases with no gene match: 6. This CDR3 is built from 13 residues. The V gene's germline CDR1 is SGHRS and CDR2 YFSETQ. CDR3 in DNA: TGCGCCAGCAGCTCCGGACAGGGAAGGGAGCAGTACTTC. Translating it yields CASSSGQGREQYF.

The rearrangement uses TRBV29-1 and TRBJ2-1; 9 nucleotides line up with TRBD1. Germline CDR1 SQVTM, CDR2 ANQGSEA. J lost 7 bases, V lost 4 bases, and 8 bases had no gene match. The CDR3 totals 14 residues. The CDR3 nucleotides read TGCAGCGTTGCCGCCGGGACAGGGTGGAATGAGCAGTTCTTC. This translates into CSVAAGTGWNEQFF.

The chain couples TRBV3-1 to TRBJ2-1, with D tentatively TRBD2 (6 bases). V was clipped by 4 bases and J by 5 bases, with 12 bases between them. Per the germline V gene, CDR1 is LGHDT and CDR2 is YNNKEL (reference sequence). CDR3 length equals 14 residues. CDR3 bases: TGTGCCAGCAGCCGGATCGGGGGTAACAATGAGCAGTTCTTC. It codes for CASSRIGGNNEQFF.

This clonotype was found a few times. The chain recombines TRBV29-1 with TRBJ2-7; D gene unclear. CDR3 length: 12 amino acids. CDR1 is SQVTM, CDR2 ANQGSEA, per germline. V gave up 4 bases and J gave up 2 bases, with 9 bases separating them. Here the CDR3 DNA reads TGCAGCGTTGTTGACAACACCTACGAGCAGTACTTC. It encodes CSVVDNTYEQYF.

The sample holds a few counts of this clonotype. The genes are TRBV20-1 and TRBJ1-5; no clear D gene. Trimming shortened V by 1 base and J by 5 bases, and 9 bases separated the two germline ends. The CDR3 totals 13 residues. Germline CDR1 is DFQATT and CDR2 is SNEGSKA (reference sequence). CDR3 DNA: TGCAGTGCTAGAGGGCCGGGCTATCAGCCCCAGCATTTT. Residues: CSARGPGYQPQHF.

The chain carries TRBV5-6 and TRBJ2-7, with a possible D match to TRBD2 (6 bases). This CDR3 spans 14 amino acids. Per germline, CDR1 SGHDT and CDR2 YYEEEE. V was trimmed by 3 bases and J by 3 bases, leaving 13 bases between them. The CDR3 here is CASSSTGLIYEQYF. The CDR3 DNA follows: TGTGCCAGCAGCTCCACGGGACTTATCTACGAGCAGTACTTC.

A few counts support this clonotype. V gene TRBV29-1 combines with J gene TRBJ1-5; D perhaps matches TRBD1 (6 bases). Germline CDR1 and CDR2: SQVTM and ANQGSEA. V lost 4 bases and J 4 bases, leaving 17 bases between the germline ends. This CDR3 contains 15 residues. CDR3 residues: CSVGAGATLNQPQHF. The DNA for the CDR3 is TGCAGCGTTGGAGCAGGGGCCACCCTAAATCAGCCCCAGCATTTT.

CDR3 amino acids: CASSPSGTGGSGANVLTF. CDR3 nucleotide sequence: TGTGCCAGCAGTCCCTCCGGGACAGGGGGCTCTGGGGCCAACGTCCTGACTTTC. This chain links TRBV27 with TRBJ2-6; 11 nucleotides match TRBD1. The CDR3 length is 18 residues. The V gene end was trimmed by 5 bases and the J gene end by 0 bases; junction bases not matched to a gene: 6. Germline V lookup: CDR1 MNHEY, CDR2 SMNVEV (reference sequence).

This clonotype occurred a few times. The chain joins TRBV7-3 to TRBJ2-1, with D possibly matching TRBD2 (5 bases). Trimming took off 1 base at V and 8 bases at J, with 9 bases between the two ends. The CDR3 is 13 amino acids. The germline CDR1 and CDR2 sequences are SGHTA and FQGTGA. The CDR3 loop is CASSLRGKDEQFF. The CDR3 DNA reads TGTGCCAGCAGCTTAAGAGGGAAGGATGAGCAGTTCTTC. Drawing the rest from reference TRBV7-3 and TRBJ2-1, the complete variable domain is GAGVSQTPSNKVTEKGKYVELRCDPISGHTALYWYRQSLGQGPEFLIYFQGTGAADDSGLPNDRFFAVRPEGSVSTLKIQRTERGDSAVYLCASSLRGKDEQFFGPGTRLTVL.

This chain links TRBV6-6 with TRBJ2-7, with 7 bases aligning to TRBD1. This CDR3 spans 15 amino acids. CDR1 is MNHNY, CDR2 SVGAGI, per germline (reference sequence). Germline trimming cut 4 bases from V and 2 bases from J; bases unmatched to any gene: 8. DNA for the CDR3: TGTGCCAGCAGTTCGACAGGGAAGAGGACCTACGAGCAGTACTTC. This encodes CASSSTGKRTYEQYF.

This clonotype was found a few times. J is TRBJ1-6 and V is TRBV20-1; D remains ambiguous. The germline V and J ends were trimmed by 3 bases and 8 bases, with 11 bases remaining between them. This CDR3 region has 13 residues. Germline V gene data show CDR1 as DFQATT and CDR2 as SNEGSKA (reference sequence). CDR3 nucleotides: TGCAGTGCTAGGATATTAGACCATTCACCCCTCCACTTT. Protein: CSARILDHSPLHF.

The chain uses TRBV7-6 and TRBJ2-1; TRBD1 is a possible D gene (6 bases). Germline lookup yields CDR1 SGHVS and CDR2 FNYEAQ. The CDR3 is made up of 16 amino acids. V lost 3 bases and J lost 0, with 12 bases in between. The CDR3 spells CASSLLLGASYNEQFF. DNA for the CDR3: TGTGCCAGCAGCTTGCTGTTGGGGGCCTCCTACAATGAGCAGTTCTTC.

This clonotype has only a few counts. The J gene is TRBJ2-5, the V gene TRBV6-4; TRBD1 matches 7 bases. V was clipped by 1 base and J by 4 bases; unmatched bases: 12. The CDR3 spans 17 residues. From germline, CDR1 is MRHNA and CDR2 SNTAGT. CDR3 residues: CASSDWDGAGGGETQYF. CDR3 coding DNA: TGTGCCAGCAGTGACTGGGACGGGGCAGGGGGTGGAGAGACCCAGTACTTC.

The V call is TRBV20-1, the J call TRBJ1-5, with 8 nucleotides matching TRBD1. This CDR3 comprises 15 residues. The V segment lost 0 bases and the J segment 10 bases; nucleotides outside the gene matches: 11. The germline V gene encodes CDR1 DFQATT and CDR2 SNEGSKA (reference sequence). CDR3 coding DNA: TGCAGTGCTAGAGATTCTGGACAGGGCCATCTTCCCCAGCATTTT. Its translation is CSARDSGQGHLPQHF.